This T cell receptor (beta chain) was retrieved from a study of vaccination effects on CD4 cells after COVID-19. Study-level results: At late timepoints after vaccination, vaccine- and infection-induced clones shrank markedly.

Sequenced by immunoSEQ multiplex PCR; TCRdb stores in-frame clones only, minus some. The data contain approximately 66,000 clones, less than 85% of them singletons. After around 10 days in culture, the CD4+ T cells were isolated. The vaccine given was either BNT162b2 or mRNA-1273, in two doses. Nucleocapsid antibody tests were negative, and the vaccine recipients had no prior SARS-CoV-2 infection. The authors exchanged half the medium for IL-2 medium on days 3 and 7. The CDR3 runs 14 residues. V lost 5 bases and J 0 bases, leaving 10 bases between the germline ends. Per germline, CDR1 SNHLY and CDR2 FYNNEI. A remark on this clone: Its antigen is still unknown.

This TCR was recovered from a human donor who received a COVID-19 vaccine. V and J are TRBV2 and TRBJ1-1; D not resolved. The sequencing here drew on CD4+ T cells from PBMCs cultured without peptide, taken after COVID-19 vaccination. Written as DNA, the CDR3 is TGTGCCAGCAGTCGGAGGGCAATGAACACTGAAGCTTTCTTT. Amino acids: CASSRRAMNTEAFF. The full variable domain, rest sourced from reference TRBV2 and TRBJ1-1, is EPEVTQTPSHQVTQMGQEVILRCVPISNHLYFYWYRQILGQKVEFLVSFYNNEISEKSEIFDDQFSVERPDGSNFTLKIRSTKLEDSAMYFCASSRRAMNTEAFFGQGTRLTVV.